The 31 T cell receptor beta chains in this list originate from one sample, sequenced in a study of blood T cell repertoires in COVID-19. Sequencing was performed with immunoSEQ multiplex PCR; in TCRdb, only in-frame clones are kept and a portion is missing. The sample includes tens of thousands of clones, 92% of them seen just once. Sequenced material: peripheral blood. The receptors come from a man aged 50 to 59 with active COVID-19.

The chain links TRBV3-1 (or the pseudogene TRBV3-2) to TRBJ2-7, with D maybe TRBD2 (5 bases). Germline CDR1 and CDR2: LGHDT and YNNKEL (reference sequence). The CDR3 totals 14 residues. Trimming stripped 4 bases from V and 2 bases from J, with 12 bases between. The chain's CDR3 is CASSPGGGTYEQYF. CDR3 nucleotide sequence: TGTGCCAGCAGCCCCGGAGGAGGAACCTACGAGCAGTACTTC.

The CDR3 region has the DNA TGTGCCAGCAGCCCCCAGAATGGCTACACCTTC. It codes for CASSPQNGYTF. The chain couples TRBV9 to TRBJ1-2; D not certain. The V gene's germline CDR1 is SGDLS and CDR2 YYNGEE. V gave up 4 bases and J gave up 6 bases, with 7 bases separating them. The CDR3 totals 11 residues.

V gene TRBV11-2 combines with J gene TRBJ2-1, with TRBD2 matching over 7 bases. Germline V gene lookup returns CDR1 SGHAT and CDR2 FQNNGV. After removal of 4 bases from V and 4 bases from J, the junction contained 7 bases not matched to a gene. The CDR3 runs to 15 residues. The CDR3 nucleotides are TGTGCCAGCAGCTCCAGCGGGGATTTGTACAATGAGCAGTTCTTC. Translating it yields CASSSSGDLYNEQFF.

The CDR3 nucleotides are TGTGCCAGCAGCTTACAGGGGCTTGAGTCACCCCTCCACTTT. Amino acid sequence: CASSLQGLESPLHF. This sequence joins TRBV7-3 and TRBJ1-6, with D maybe TRBD1 (6 bases). Trimming stripped 2 bases from V and 10 bases from J, with 12 bases between. CDR1 and CDR2 (germline): SGHTA, FQGTGA. This CDR3 spans 14 amino acids.

The chain employs TRBV6-2 or TRBV6-3 and TRBJ2-1, with 10 nucleotides matching TRBD2. The trim removed 2 bases at V and 7 bases at J, leaving 2 bases unmatched. This CDR3 has 14 residues. The germline gives CDR1 MNHEY, CDR2 SVGEGT. CDR3 region: CASSYSGGVNEQFF. In nucleotides, the CDR3 is TGTGCCAGCAGTTACAGCGGGGGGGTTAATGAGCAGTTCTTC.

This chain uses TRBV7-2 with TRBJ2-7, with D possibly being TRBD2 (5 bases). The CDR3 runs 15 residues. CDR1 is SGHTA, CDR2 FQGNSA, per germline. With 1 base removed from V and 1 base from J, the gap between germline ends came to 11 bases. The CDR3 DNA reads as TGTGCCAGCAGCTTAGGAGGGATACTGTCCTACGAGCAGTACTTC. The encoded protein is CASSLGGILSYEQYF.

V is TRBV29-1 and J is TRBJ1-2, with D maybe TRBD1 (5 bases). Between the trimmed V and J ends, which lost 3 bases and 5 bases, there was a span of 10 bases. The CDR3 is made up of 12 amino acids. Germline V gene lookup returns CDR1 SQVTM and CDR2 ANQGSEA. DNA of the CDR3: TGCAGCGTTGATCAGGGAAGTTATGGCTACACCTTC. This gives the protein CSVDQGSYGYTF.

This chain connects TRBV19 to TRBJ2-5; 11 nucleotides match TRBD2. Germline CDR1 and CDR2: LNHDA and SQIVND (reference sequence). J gave up 5 bases and V 1 base, and 3 bases lay outside the gene matches. The CDR3 totals 15 residues. DNA of the CDR3: TGTGCCAGTAGTATAGGGCTAGCGGGGGGCGAGACCCAGTACTTC. Its translation is CASSIGLAGGETQYF.

This chain uses TRBV5-1 with TRBJ2-5, with 9 bases that match TRBD2. The CDR3 totals 15 residues. In germline, CDR1 is SGHRS, CDR2 YFSETQ. J lost 2 bases, V lost 4 bases, and 6 bases had no gene match. The CDR3 sequence is CASSPILAGQETQYF. CDR3 in DNA: TGCGCCAGCAGCCCCATACTAGCGGGTCAAGAGACCCAGTACTTC.

The chain carries TRBV12-3 or TRBV12-4 and TRBJ1-2, with 7 bases aligning to TRBD1. The junction had 9 bases not matched to a gene; V was cut back by 6 bases and J by 8 bases. CDR3 size: 13 residues. The CDR3 sequence is CASRTDRYSGYTF. In DNA, the CDR3 is TGTGCCAGCAGAACGGACAGGTACAGCGGCTACACCTTC.

The J gene is TRBJ2-7, the V gene TRBV6-5, with 11 positions matching TRBD2. Trimming removed 6 bases from V and 6 bases from J; junction bases left unmatched: 10. Germline CDR1 reads MNHEY; CDR2 reads SVGAGI. CDR3 length: 15 residues. Here the CDR3 reads CASRKSGLAGGEQYF. For the CDR3, the DNA is TGTGCCAGCAGGAAGAGCGGGCTAGCGGGAGGCGAGCAGTACTTC.

V usage is TRBV5-5 and J usage is TRBJ2-1, with no clear D. V dropped 4 bases and J dropped 0 bases, with 5 bases sitting between them. Per the germline V gene, CDR1 is SGHKS and CDR2 is YYEKEE (reference sequence). The CDR3 loop spans 13 amino acids. CDR3 sequence reads: CASSRSSYNEQFF. The CDR3 coding sequence is TGTGCCAGCAGCCGGAGCTCCTACAATGAGCAGTTCTTC. Variable domain in full (rest from reference TRBV5-5 and TRBJ2-1): DAGVTQSPTHLIKTRGQQVTLRCSPISGHKSVSWYQQVLGQGPQFIFQYYEKEERGRGNFPDRFSARQFPNYSSELNVNALLLGDSALYLCASSRSSYNEQFFGPGTRLTVL.

The chain has TRBV5-1 and TRBJ2-5; D uncertain. CDR3 length: 15 amino acids. Germline V gene lookup returns CDR1 SGHRS and CDR2 YFSETQ. The V end lost 4 bases, the J end lost 4 bases, and 17 bases lay between the germline ends. The CDR3 sequence: CASSPLGSRGETQYF. The DNA for the CDR3 is TGCGCCAGCAGCCCGTTGGGCAGTCGTGGAGAGACCCAGTACTTC.

The chain carries TRBV25-1 and TRBJ2-3, with TRBD2 identical over 7 bases. The CDR3 is made up of 14 amino acids. V was clipped by 3 bases and J by 0 bases; unmatched bases: 0. Germline CDR1 reads MGHDK; CDR2 reads SYGVNS. The chain's CDR3 is CASSERGSTDTQYF. The CDR3 DNA follows: TGTGCCAGCAGTGAGCGGGGGAGCACAGATACGCAGTATTTT.

The V gene is TRBV19, the J gene TRBJ1-2; unclear D gene. Germline CDR1 and CDR2: LNHDA and SQIVND (reference sequence). The CDR3 sequence is 14 residues long. V dropped 1 base and J dropped 5 bases, with 11 bases sitting between them. The CDR3 DNA is TGTGCCAGTAGTATAGTATGGCAAGATTATGGCTACACCTTC. This encodes CASSIVWQDYGYTF.

The chain is built from TRBV7-2 and TRBJ2-1; maybe TRBD2 (5 bases). V lost 5 bases, J lost 1 base, and 15 bases lay in between. The CDR3 is 16 residues long. Looked up from germline, CDR1 is SGHTA and CDR2 is FQGNSA. Here the CDR3 DNA reads TGTGCCAGCAGCCCTAGACTATACTTTTCCTACAATGAGCAGTTCTTC. Amino acid sequence: CASSPRLYFSYNEQFF.

This chain links TRBV9 with TRBJ2-3, with 13 bases identical to TRBD2. There are 16 residues in the CDR3. The ends lost 4 bases at V and 0 bases at J; junction bases unmatched: 2. CDR1 is SGDLS and CDR2 is YYNGEE in the germline V gene. Here the CDR3 DNA reads TGTGCCAGCAGCACTAGCGGGGGGGCTAGCACAGATACGCAGTATTTT. It encodes CASSTSGGASTDTQYF.

This clone was picked up one time. The gene calls are TRBV7-8 and TRBJ2-7; TRBD2 aligns across 9 bases. The junction had 10 bases not matched to a gene; V was cut back by 5 bases and J by 2 bases. The CDR3 length is 16 residues. The germline CDR1 and CDR2 sequences are SGHVS and FQNEAQ. The CDR3 DNA reads TGTGCCAGCAGCCCACACTCTAGCGGGAACACCTACGAGCAGTACTTC. Its protein is CASSPHSSGNTYEQYF.

CDR3 loop: CASSQGGHPENTEAFF. CDR3 DNA: TGTGCCAGCAGCCAAGGGGGCCACCCTGAGAACACTGAAGCTTTCTTT. This chain connects TRBV4-2 to TRBJ1-1; a possible D gene is TRBD1 (5 bases). Trimming left V 1 base short and J 1 base short, with 13 bases between. Germline assignment: CDR1 LGHNA and CDR2 YNFKEQ. The CDR3 has 16 residues.

The chain carries TRBV7-8 and TRBJ1-5; 10 bases agree with TRBD1. J was trimmed by 5 bases and V by 4 bases; bases with no gene match: 11. This CDR3 has 17 amino acids. Germline CDR1 SGHVS, CDR2 FQNEAQ. The CDR3, as DNA: TGTGCCAGCAGCTCACAAACCGGGACAGGGGCGTATCAGCCCCAGCATTTT. Its protein product is CASSSQTGTGAYQPQHF.

V is TRBV11-2 and J is TRBJ2-5; the D gene is possibly TRBD1 (6 bases). Germline assignment: CDR1 SGHAT and CDR2 FQNNGV. The CDR3 is 13 residues long. V lost 5 bases, J lost 0 bases, and 7 bases lay in between. The DNA for the CDR3 is TGTGCCAGCAGCACAGGGTACCAAGAGACCCAGTACTTC. This encodes CASSTGYQETQYF. Full variable domain (rest looked up from reference TRBV11-2 and TRBJ2-5): EAGVAQSPRYKIIEKRQSVAFWCNPISGHATLYWYQQILGQGPKLLIQFQNNGVVDDSQLPKDRFSAERLKGVDSTLKIQPAKLEDSAVYLCASSTGYQETQYFGPGTRLLVL.

V is TRBV18 and J is TRBJ2-1; 11 bases map to TRBD2. CDR1 and CDR2 from the germline V gene are KGHSH and LQKENI. V gave up 2 bases and J gave up 4 bases; unmatched junction bases: 4. The CDR3 loop spans 16 amino acids. The CDR3, as DNA: TGTGCCAGCTCACCAGCCGGGACTAGCGGATACAATGAGCAGTTCTTC. Protein sequence: CASSPAGTSGYNEQFF.

This chain uses TRBV7-8 with TRBJ1-5; D not resolved. Germline lookup yields CDR1 SGHVS and CDR2 FQNEAQ. This CDR3 spans 16 amino acids. V shed 5 bases and J shed 5 bases, with 19 bases lying between them. This CDR3 is CASSPPRGLGDQPQHF. The CDR3 coding sequence is TGTGCCAGCAGCCCGCCGAGAGGGCTGGGCGATCAGCCCCAGCATTTT.

This chain uses TRBV5-4 with TRBJ1-2; possibly TRBD1 for D (5 bases). The germline V gene encodes CDR1 SGHNT and CDR2 YYREEE (reference sequence). CDR3 size: 15 residues. Trimming took off 2 bases at V and 2 bases at J, with 13 bases between the two ends. In nucleotides, the CDR3 is TGTGCCAGCAGCTTAAGCGTCGACAGCAACTATGGCTACACCTTC. It is translated as CASSLSVDSNYGYTF.

The chain employs TRBV5-6 and TRBJ1-5; TRBD1 is a possible D gene (6 bases). The CDR3 loop spans 15 amino acids. Trimming removed 0 bases at V and 3 bases at J, with 10 bases between. In germline, CDR1 is SGHDT, CDR2 YYEEEE. This CDR3 is CASSLGQVLNQPQHF. The CDR3 nucleotides are TGTGCCAGCAGCTTGGGACAGGTGCTCAATCAGCCCCAGCATTTT. Together with reference TRBV5-6 and TRBJ1-5, the CDR3 gives the full variable domain: DAGVTQSPTHLIKTRGQQVTLRCSPKSGHDTVSWYQQALGQGPQFIFQYYEEEERQRGNFPDRFSGHQFPNYSSELNVNALLLGDSALYLCASSLGQVLNQPQHFGDGTRLSIL.

This clone was seen just once. The rearrangement uses TRBV5-1 and TRBJ2-2, with D perhaps matching TRBD1 (8 bases). V was trimmed by 5 bases and J by 9 bases, leaving 20 bases between them. Germline V gene lookup returns CDR1 SGHRS and CDR2 YFSETQ. CDR3 length: 15 residues. As DNA, the CDR3 is TGCGCCAGCAGTCCCTCAGGACAGGGAGGGAGGGAGCTGTTTTTT. Translated: CASSPSGQGGRELFF.

J is TRBJ1-3 and V is TRBV11-3; 7 positions agree with TRBD1. This CDR3 spans 17 amino acids. CDR1 is SGHNT, CDR2 YENEEA, per germline. The V gene end was trimmed by 5 bases and the J gene end by 0 bases; junction bases not matched to a gene: 10. The CDR3 DNA reads as TGTGCCAGCAGCATCGGGACAGTCCGAGGCTCTGGAAACACCATATATTTT. Amino acids: CASSIGTVRGSGNTIYF. The full variable domain, rest sourced from reference TRBV11-3 and TRBJ1-3, is EAGVVQSPRYKIIEKKQPVAFWCNPISGHNTLYWYLQNLGQGPELLIRYENEEAVDDSQLPKDRFSAERLKGVDSTLKIQPAELGDSAVYLCASSIGTVRGSGNTIYFGEGSWLTVV.

The DNA of the CDR3 is TGCGCCAGCAGCCCGCCCGGGGCCAGGGGTGGCGAGCAGTACTTC. It is translated as CASSPPGARGGEQYF. The chain is built from TRBV5-1 and TRBJ2-7; TRBD1 is a possible D gene (6 bases). The V gene lost 4 bases and the J gene lost 6 bases, with 20 bases spanning the gap. This CDR3 comprises 15 residues. From germline, CDR1 is SGHRS and CDR2 YFSETQ.

The chain links TRBV7-9 to TRBJ1-2; D gene ambiguous. The CDR3 covers 14 residues. Germline V gives CDR1 SEHNR, CDR2 FQNEAQ (reference sequence). The V and J ends lost 5 bases and 8 bases respectively, with 18 bases between them. This CDR3 is CASSAKTVVEGYTF. The CDR3, as DNA: TGTGCCAGCAGCGCCAAGACGGTTGTGGAGGGCTACACCTTC.

The chain employs TRBV5-4 and TRBJ1-2; 8 bases agree with TRBD1. CDR1 is SGHNT, CDR2 YYREEE, per germline (reference sequence). The CDR3 loop spans 14 amino acids. Trimming removed 4 bases from V and 5 bases from J; junction bases left unmatched: 7. This chain's CDR3 is CASSQTGGWYGYTF. The CDR3 DNA is TGTGCCAGCAGCCAAACAGGGGGTTGGTATGGCTACACCTTC.

V usage is TRBV9 and J usage is TRBJ2-2; TRBD2 agrees at 7 bases. This CDR3 has 15 amino acids. The V and J ends lost 7 bases and 6 bases, in that order; junction bases with no gene match: 12. CDR1 SGDLS and CDR2 YYNGEE come from the germline V gene. In DNA form, the CDR3 reads TGTGCCAGCGGCCTCAGCGGGACCCATCCCGGGGAGCTGTTTTTT. Its protein is CASGLSGTHPGELFF.